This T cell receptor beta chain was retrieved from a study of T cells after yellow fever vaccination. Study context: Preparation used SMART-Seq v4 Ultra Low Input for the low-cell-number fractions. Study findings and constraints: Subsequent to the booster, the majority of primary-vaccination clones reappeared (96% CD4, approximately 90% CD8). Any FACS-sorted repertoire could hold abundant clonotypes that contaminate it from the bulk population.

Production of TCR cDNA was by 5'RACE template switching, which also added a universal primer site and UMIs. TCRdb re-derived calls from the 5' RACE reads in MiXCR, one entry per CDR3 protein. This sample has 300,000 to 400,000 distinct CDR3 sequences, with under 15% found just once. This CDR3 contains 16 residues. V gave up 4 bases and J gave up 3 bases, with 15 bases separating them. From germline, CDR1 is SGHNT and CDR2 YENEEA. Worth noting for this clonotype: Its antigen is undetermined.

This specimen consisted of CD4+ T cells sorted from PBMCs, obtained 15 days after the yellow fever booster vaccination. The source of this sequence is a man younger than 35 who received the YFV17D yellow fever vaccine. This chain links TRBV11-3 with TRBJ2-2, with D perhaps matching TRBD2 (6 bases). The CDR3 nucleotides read TGTGCCAGCAGCTCCGATGCGGGGCTGCACACCGGGGAGCTGTTTTTT. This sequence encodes CASSSDAGLHTGELFF. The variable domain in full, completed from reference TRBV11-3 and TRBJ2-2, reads EAGVVQSPRYKIIEKKQPVAFWCNPISGHNTLYWYLQNLGQGPELLIRYENEEAVDDSQLPKDRFSAERLKGVDSTLKIQPAELGDSAVYLCASSSDAGLHTGELFFGEGSRLTVL.